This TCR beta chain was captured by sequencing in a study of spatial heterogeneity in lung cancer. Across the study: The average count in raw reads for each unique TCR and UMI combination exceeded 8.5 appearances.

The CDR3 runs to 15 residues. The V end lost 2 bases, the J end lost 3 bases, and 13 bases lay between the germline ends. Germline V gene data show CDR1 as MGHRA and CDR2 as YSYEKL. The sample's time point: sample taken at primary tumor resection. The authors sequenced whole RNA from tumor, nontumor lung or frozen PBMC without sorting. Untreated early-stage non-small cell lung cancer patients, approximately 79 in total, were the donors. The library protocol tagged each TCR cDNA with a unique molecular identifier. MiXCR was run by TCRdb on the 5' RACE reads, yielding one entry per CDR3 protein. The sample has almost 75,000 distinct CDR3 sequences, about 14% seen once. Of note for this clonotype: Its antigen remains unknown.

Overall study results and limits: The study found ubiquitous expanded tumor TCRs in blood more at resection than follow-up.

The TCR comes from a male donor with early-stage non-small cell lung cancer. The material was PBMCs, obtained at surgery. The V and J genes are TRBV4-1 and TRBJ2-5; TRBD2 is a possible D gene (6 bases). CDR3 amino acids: CASSQTLREEETQYF. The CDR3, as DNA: TGCGCCAGCAGCCAAACTCTCAGGGAGGAAGAGACCCAGTACTTC.